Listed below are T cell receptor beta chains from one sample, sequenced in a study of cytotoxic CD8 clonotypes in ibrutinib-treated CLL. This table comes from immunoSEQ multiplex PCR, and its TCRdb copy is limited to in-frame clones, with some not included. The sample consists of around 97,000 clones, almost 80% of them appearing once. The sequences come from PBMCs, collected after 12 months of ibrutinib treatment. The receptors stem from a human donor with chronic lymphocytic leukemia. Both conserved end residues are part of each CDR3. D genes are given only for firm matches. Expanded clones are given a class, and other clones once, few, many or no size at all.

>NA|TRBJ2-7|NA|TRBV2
CASSDGGEQYF
TGTGCCAGCAGTGACGGGGGCGAGCAGTACTTC
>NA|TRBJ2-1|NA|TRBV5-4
CASSLDAGGREQFF
TGTGCCAGCAGCTTGGATGCAGGGGGGCGCGAGCAGTTCTTC
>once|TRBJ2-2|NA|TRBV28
CASSPGGTHTGELFF
TGTGCCAGCAGTCCCGGGGGAACACACACCGGGGAGCTGTTTTTT
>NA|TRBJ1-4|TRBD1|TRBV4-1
CASSQEGQGGKLFF
TGCGCCAGCAGCCAAGAGGGGCAGGGGGGAAAACTGTTTTTT
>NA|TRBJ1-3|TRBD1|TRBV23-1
CASSQQQGDLIGNTIYF
TGCGCCAGCAGTCAGCAACAGGGGGACCTAATTGGAAACACCATATATTTT
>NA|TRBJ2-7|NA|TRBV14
CASSQDSGARNYEQYF
TGTGCCAGCAGCCAAGATTCAGGGGCGCGAAACTACGAGCAGTACTTC
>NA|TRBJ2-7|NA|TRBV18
CASRLTYEQYF
TGTGCCAGTCGTCTAACCTACGAGCAGTACTTC
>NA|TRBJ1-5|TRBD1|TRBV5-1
CASSLSPDRGQPQHF
TGCGCCAGCAGCTTATCCCCGGACAGGGGTCAGCCCCAGCATTTT
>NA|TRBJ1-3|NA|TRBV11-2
CASSLGGISGNTIYF
TGTGCCAGCAGCTTAGGAGGGATATCTGGAAACACCATATATTTT
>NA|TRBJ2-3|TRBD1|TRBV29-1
CSARQGAGDTQYF
TGCAGCGCGCGACAGGGGGCTGGAGATACGCAGTATTTT
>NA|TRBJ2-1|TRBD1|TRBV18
CASSPTRTGGDEQFF
TGTGCCAGCTCACCTACCCGGACAGGGGGGGATGAGCAGTTCTTC
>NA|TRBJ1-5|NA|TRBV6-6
CASSYERGGNQPQHF
TGTGCCAGCAGTTACGAACGCGGAGGCAATCAGCCCCAGCATTTT
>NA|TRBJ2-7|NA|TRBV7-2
CASSLGGPYEQYF
TGTGCCAGCAGCCTCGGGGGCCCCTACGAGCAGTACTTC
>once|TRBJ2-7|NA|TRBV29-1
CSVDLGLGYDEQYF
TGCAGCGTTGATTTGGGTTTGGGTTACGACGAGCAGTACTTC
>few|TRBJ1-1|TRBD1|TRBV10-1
CASSGRGLGEAFF
TGCGCCAGCAGTGGGAGGGGGCTTGGTGAAGCTTTCTTT
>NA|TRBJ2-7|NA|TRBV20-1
CSAERGNEQYF
TGCAGTGCGGAGAGGGGGAACGAGCAGTACTTC
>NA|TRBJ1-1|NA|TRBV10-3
CAISEERGEKNTEAFF
TGTGCCATCAGTGAGGAGAGAGGGGAAAAGAACACTGAAGCTTTCTTT
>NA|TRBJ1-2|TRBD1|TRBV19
CASSMGTAIYGYTF
TGTGCCAGTAGTATGGGGACAGCAATCTATGGCTACACCTTC
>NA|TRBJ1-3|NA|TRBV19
CASRRGSGNTIYF
TGTGCCAGTAGACGCGGGTCCGGAAACACCATATATTTT
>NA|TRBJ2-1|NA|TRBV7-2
CASSRRDEQFF
TGTGCCAGCTCCCGGAGGGATGAGCAGTTCTTC
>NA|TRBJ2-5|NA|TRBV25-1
CASSEVSRQETQYF
TGTGCCAGCAGTGAAGTCTCGCGGCAAGAGACCCAGTACTTC
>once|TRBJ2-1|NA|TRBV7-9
CASSLSQVQFF
TGTGCCAGCAGCTTAAGCCAGGTGCAGTTCTTC
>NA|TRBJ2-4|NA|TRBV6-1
CASSEGWGFRPGNIQYF
TGTGCCAGCAGTGAAGGGTGGGGCTTTCGCCCCGGAAACATTCAGTACTTC
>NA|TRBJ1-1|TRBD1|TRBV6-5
CASSDRGSTEAFF
TGTGCCAGCAGTGACAGGGGGAGTACTGAAGCTTTCTTT
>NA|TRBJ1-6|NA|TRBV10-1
CASSGQFNSPLHF
TGCGCCAGCAGTGGGCAGTTCAATTCACCCCTCCACTTT
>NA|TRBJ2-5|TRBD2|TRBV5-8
CASSQGLAGGPKETQYF
TGTGCCAGCAGCCAGGGACTAGCGGGGGGGCCAAAAGAGACCCAGTACTTC
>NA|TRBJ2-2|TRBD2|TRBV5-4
CASSLAGTSPGRAGELFF
TGTGCCAGCAGCTTGGCCGGGACTAGTCCCGGAAGGGCCGGGGAGCTGTTTTTT
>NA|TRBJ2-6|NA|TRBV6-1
CASSESVGEPNVLTF
TGTGCCAGCAGTGAAAGTGTAGGGGAACCCAACGTCCTGACTTTC
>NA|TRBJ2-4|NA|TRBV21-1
CASSKGTGGKKNIQYF
TGTGCCAGCAGCAAAGGGACAGGGGGGAAAAAAAACATTCAGTACTTC
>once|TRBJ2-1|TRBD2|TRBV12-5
CASGLVLAAPYNEQFF
TGTGCTAGTGGTTTGGTCCTAGCGGCCCCCTACAATGAGCAGTTCTTC
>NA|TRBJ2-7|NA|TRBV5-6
CASSLLNSNQAYEQYF
TGTGCCAGCAGCTTGTTAAACAGTAACCAAGCCTACGAGCAGTACTTC
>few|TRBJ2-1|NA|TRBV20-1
CSAGGDEQFF
TGCAGTGCTGGGGGCGATGAGCAGTTCTTC
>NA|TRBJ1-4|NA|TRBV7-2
CASSLGGINEKLFF
TGTGCCAGCAGCTTAGGGGGAATTAATGAAAAACTGTTTTTT
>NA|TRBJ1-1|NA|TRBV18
CASSPLTENTEAFF
TGTGCCAGCTCACCCCTGACGGAGAACACTGAAGCTTTCTTT
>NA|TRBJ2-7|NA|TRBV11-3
CASSSGTPPYEQYF
TGTGCCAGCAGCTCTGGGACGCCCCCCTACGAGCAGTACTTC
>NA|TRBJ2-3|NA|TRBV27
CASSPARGSTDTQYF
TGTGCCAGCAGCCCCGCACGGGGCTCCACAGATACGCAGTATTTT
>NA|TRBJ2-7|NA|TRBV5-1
CASSFGLSSYEQYF
TGCGCCAGCAGCTTTGGTCTAAGCTCCTACGAGCAGTACTTC
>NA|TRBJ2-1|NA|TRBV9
CASSPQARVPNEQFF
TGTGCCAGCAGCCCACAGGCGCGGGTTCCGAATGAGCAGTTCTTC
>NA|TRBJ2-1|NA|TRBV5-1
CASSLVGRGEQFF
TGCGCCAGCAGCTTGGTGGGTAGAGGTGAGCAGTTCTTC
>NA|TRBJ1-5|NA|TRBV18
CASSPPGEGVGPQHF
TGTGCCAGCTCACCACCTGGAGAGGGGGTAGGGCCCCAGCATTTT
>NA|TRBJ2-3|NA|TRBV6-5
CASTRGSDTDTQYF
TGTGCCAGCACGAGGGGCTCGGACACAGATACGCAGTATTTT
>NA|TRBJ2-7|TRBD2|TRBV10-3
CAISPGLAGSPYEQYF
TGTGCCATCAGCCCCGGACTAGCGGGGTCCCCCTACGAGCAGTACTTC
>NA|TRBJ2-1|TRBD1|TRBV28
CASRGQDSYNEQFF
TGTGCCAGCAGGGGACAGGACTCCTACAATGAGCAGTTCTTC
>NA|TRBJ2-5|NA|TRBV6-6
CASSYGAPKQETQYF
TGTGCCAGCAGTTACGGTGCGCCGAAACAAGAGACCCAGTACTTC